The 16 T cell receptor beta chains given below trace back to one sample, sequenced in a study of Ad26.COV2.S vaccination and SARS-CoV-2 variants. Profiling relied on immunoSEQ multiplex PCR, and the TCRdb table lists in-frame clones only, not all of them. The repertoire includes 150,000 to 200,000 clones, roughly 87% of them detected once, and 5% to 7% sits in the top ten. This specimen was peripheral blood, taken after recovery from COVID-19. Receptor source: a human donor who had recovered from COVID-19.

CDR3 loop: CASSLVSLSYNEQFF. Here the CDR3 DNA reads TGTGCCAGCAGCTTAGTTTCGTTGTCCTACAATGAGCAGTTCTTC. The chain uses TRBV7-9 and TRBJ2-1; D gene ambiguous. Trimming took off 1 base at V and 1 base at J, with 8 bases between the two ends. CDR1 SEHNR and CDR2 FQNEAQ come from the germline V gene (reference sequence). This CDR3 has 15 residues.

The chain joins TRBV5-1 to TRBJ1-5; D possibly corresponds to TRBD1 (5 bases). Germline CDR1 reads SGHRS; CDR2 reads YFSETQ. V shed 5 bases and J shed 5 bases, with 29 bases lying between them. CDR3 length: 19 residues. The CDR3 nucleotides are TGCGCCAGCAGTGGGATTTTCACCAACGGCTCAGGGAAGGATCAGCCCCAGCATTTT. Translating it yields CASSGIFTNGSGKDQPQHF.

This chain links TRBV11-3 with TRBJ2-3; 11 nucleotides align to TRBD2. J lost 3 bases, V lost 1 base, and 3 bases had no gene match. This CDR3 region has 16 residues. Germline lookup yields CDR1 SGHNT and CDR2 YENEEA. As DNA, the CDR3 is TGTGCCAGCAGCTTAGTAGCGGGAGGGCCAACAGATACGCAGTATTTT. This codes for CASSLVAGGPTDTQYF.

The chain uses TRBV7-2 and TRBJ2-1; 10 bases are a match to TRBD2. The CDR3 extends over 14 amino acids. V was clipped by 7 bases and J by 6 bases; unmatched bases: 6. The germline CDR1 and CDR2 sequences are SGHTA and FQGNSA. CDR3 sequence: CASTPGLAINEQFF. The CDR3 DNA is TGTGCCAGCACCCCGGGACTAGCGATCAATGAGCAGTTCTTC.

The rearrangement links TRBV7-6 to TRBJ2-7, with D unresolved. The CDR3 has 13 amino acids. The germline CDR1 and CDR2 sequences are SGHVS and FNYEAQ. Trimming took 1 base from V and 3 from J, leaving 7 bases between them. This chain's CDR3 is CASSLGDDYEQYF. The CDR3 bases are TGTGCCAGCAGCTTAGGTGATGACTACGAGCAGTACTTC.

The CDR3 spells CASSQETTGPRGYEQYF. The CDR3 region has the DNA TGCGCCAGCAGCCAAGAAACAACGGGACCCCGGGGTTACGAGCAGTACTTC. The chain uses TRBV4-1 and TRBJ2-7, with D possibly being TRBD1 or TRBD2 (5 bases each). V was trimmed by 0 bases and J by 4 bases, leaving 19 bases between them. Germline V gives CDR1 MGHRA, CDR2 YSYEKL. The CDR3 is made up of 17 amino acids.

The V gene is TRBV4-2, the J gene TRBJ2-7; 10 bases map to TRBD2. The CDR3 consists of 15 residues. CDR1 is LGHNA and CDR2 is YNFKEQ in the germline V gene. The J segment lost 5 bases and the V segment lost 0 bases, leaving 4 bases of the junction unmatched. CDR3 sequence reads: CASSQDSLAGDEQYF. In DNA, the CDR3 is TGTGCCAGCAGCCAAGATTCGCTAGCGGGAGACGAGCAGTACTTC.

The chain employs TRBV5-1 and TRBJ1-2; weak D call: TRBD1 (6 bases). Trimming stripped 0 bases from V and 4 bases from J, with 10 bases between. The CDR3 is made up of 14 amino acids. Looked up from germline, CDR1 is SGHRS and CDR2 is YFSETQ. The CDR3 region is CASSLDGQFYGYTF. The CDR3, as DNA: TGCGCCAGCAGCTTGGACGGACAGTTCTATGGCTACACCTTC.

The chain carries TRBV5-4 and TRBJ2-7; possibly TRBD1 for D (6 bases). Trimming removed 4 bases from V and 0 bases from J, with 14 bases in between. Germline V gene data show CDR1 as SGHNT and CDR2 as YYREEE (reference sequence). The CDR3 spans 15 residues. In DNA, the CDR3 is TGTGCCAGCAGCCCCCATCGAGGGGGCTCCTACGAGCAGTACTTC. Translated, it gives CASSPHRGGSYEQYF.

This chain uses TRBV4-1 with TRBJ2-1, with TRBD2 identical over 10 bases. Germline-derived CDR1 and CDR2 are MGHRA and YSYEKL. After removal of 4 bases from V and 7 bases from J, the junction contained 10 bases not matched to a gene. The CDR3 length is 16 residues. CDR3 DNA sequence: TGCGCCAGCAGCCCTGGACTAGCGGACCTTATAAATGAGCAGTTCTTC. Its protein is CASSPGLADLINEQFF.

This clone has a handful of counts. This CDR3 is CASSQATGTPESPLHF. DNA for the CDR3: TGCGCCAGCAGCCAAGCCACCGGGACCCCGGAATCACCCCTCCACTTT. The V call is TRBV4-1, the J call TRBJ1-6; D perhaps matches TRBD1 (5 bases). V lost 1 base and J 10 bases, leaving 17 bases between the germline ends. CDR1 MGHRA and CDR2 YSYEKL come from the germline V gene. CDR3 length: 16 amino acids.

The V and J genes are TRBV7-3 and TRBJ2-3, with D maybe TRBD1 (5 bases). Germline V lookup: CDR1 SGHTA, CDR2 FQGTGA. The length of the CDR3 is 14 residues. V lost 2 bases, J lost 2 bases, and 8 bases lay in between. The chain's CDR3 is CASSLGASTDTQYF. DNA for the CDR3: TGTGCCAGCAGCTTAGGGGCATCCACAGATACGCAGTATTTT.

This chain uses TRBV7-9 with TRBJ2-6; the match to TRBD1 covers 8 bases. Germline V gene lookup returns CDR1 SEHNR and CDR2 FQNEAQ (reference sequence). V trimming: 5 bases; J trimming: 2 bases; junction bases outside the gene matches: 8. This CDR3 comprises 17 residues. The CDR3 spells CASSHFGTGAGANVLTF. In nucleotides, the CDR3 is TGTGCCAGCAGCCATTTCGGGACAGGTGCTGGGGCCAACGTCCTGACTTTC.

This sequence joins TRBV6-2 or TRBV6-3 and TRBJ2-1; D is possibly TRBD2 (6 bases). This CDR3 spans 16 amino acids. Germline V lookup: CDR1 MNHEY, CDR2 SVGEGT. Trimming took 5 bases from V and 12 from J, leaving 26 bases between them. The CDR3 sequence: CASSIPTSGISLGQFF. The DNA of the CDR3 is TGTGCCAGCAGTATCCCGACTAGTGGGATAAGTTTAGGGCAGTTCTTC.

The CDR3 bases are TGTGCCAGCAGCACGGACAGGGGCCGCTACTACGAGCAGTACTTC. It yields the protein CASSTDRGRYYEQYF. This chain joins TRBV11-2 and TRBJ2-7; 9 bases agree with TRBD1. The V and J ends lost 5 bases and 3 bases, in that order; junction bases with no gene match: 8. CDR3 size: 15 residues. Per germline, CDR1 SGHAT and CDR2 FQNNGV.

This chain joins TRBV5-6 and TRBJ1-4; D gene unclear. V dropped 5 bases and J dropped 0 bases, with 8 bases sitting between them. CDR3 size: 14 residues. The V gene's germline CDR1 is SGHDT and CDR2 YYEEEE. The CDR3 DNA sequence: TGTGCCAGCAGTCGGAGTGCAACTAATGAAAAACTGTTTTTT. Its protein product is CASSRSATNEKLFF. The full variable domain, rest sourced from reference TRBV5-6 and TRBJ1-4, is DAGVTQSPTHLIKTRGQQVTLRCSPKSGHDTVSWYQQALGQGPQFIFQYYEEEERQRGNFPDRFSGHQFPNYSSELNVNALLLGDSALYLCASSRSATNEKLFFGSGTQLSVL.